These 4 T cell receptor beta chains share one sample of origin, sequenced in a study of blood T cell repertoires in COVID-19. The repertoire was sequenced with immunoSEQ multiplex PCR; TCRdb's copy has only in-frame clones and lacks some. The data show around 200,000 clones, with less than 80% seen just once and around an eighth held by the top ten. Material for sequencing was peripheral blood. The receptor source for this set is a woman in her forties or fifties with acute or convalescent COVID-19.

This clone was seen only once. This CDR3 is CASSLLPGNLGGTGELFF. CDR3 in DNA: TGTGCCAGCAGTCTGTTACCAGGGAACCTCGGGGGCACCGGGGAGCTGTTTTTT. This sequence joins TRBV28 and TRBJ2-2, with D perhaps TRBD2 (6 bases). The CDR3 totals 18 residues. Germline assignment: CDR1 MDHEN and CDR2 SYDVKM. Trimming left V 5 bases short and J 4 bases short, with 23 bases between.

The CDR3, as DNA: TGTGCCAGTAGGTGGGGGCAGGAAAACACTGAAGCTTTCTTT. This gives the protein CASRWGQENTEAFF. The chain is built from TRBV19 and TRBJ1-1, with a weak D call TRBD1 (6 bases). Germline CDR1 and CDR2: LNHDA and SQIVND (reference sequence). The CDR3 totals 14 residues. Trimming cost V 6 bases and J 2 bases, with 13 bases left between them. The entire variable domain, with the rest obtained from reference TRBV19 and TRBJ1-1, is as follows: DGGITQSPKYLFRKEGQNVTLSCEQNLNHDAMYWYRQDPGQGLRLIYYSQIVNDFQKGDIAEGYSVSREKKESFPLTVTSAQKNPTAFYLCASRWGQENTEAFFGQGTRLTVV.

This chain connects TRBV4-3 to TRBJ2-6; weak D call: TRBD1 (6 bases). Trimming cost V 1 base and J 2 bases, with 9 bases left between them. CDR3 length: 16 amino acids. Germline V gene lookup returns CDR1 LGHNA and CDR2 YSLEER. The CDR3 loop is CASSQAGVAGANVLTF. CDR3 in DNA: TGCGCCAGCAGCCAAGCAGGGGTAGCTGGGGCCAACGTCCTGACTTTC.

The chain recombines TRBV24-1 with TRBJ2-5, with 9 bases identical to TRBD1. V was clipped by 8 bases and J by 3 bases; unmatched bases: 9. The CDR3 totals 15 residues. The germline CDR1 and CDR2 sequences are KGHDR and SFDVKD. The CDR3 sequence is CATNPGTGREETQYF. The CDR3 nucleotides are TGTGCCACCAACCCTGGGACAGGGCGAGAAGAGACCCAGTACTTC.